The source of this T cell receptor (beta chain) is a study of cytomegalovirus exposure and HLA in healthy donors. Study conclusions and caveats: Clusters of TCRs from the first cohort tended to co-occur in the approximately 120 validation repertoires (as a later analysis found).

This clone was counted a few times. The antigen remains unidentified. Produced via immunoSEQ multiplex PCR; TCRdb's table is partial and in-frame only. The sample contains under 300,000 clones, 86% of which appear only once. The CDR3 has 12 residues. V lost 7 bases and J 3 bases, leaving 10 bases between the germline ends. CDR1 is SNHLY and CDR2 is FYNNEI in the germline V gene. The V call is TRBV2, the J call TRBJ2-7; D is uncertain. Material for sequencing was PBMCs. This sequence originates from a woman younger than 30 in good health and CMV-seronegative. CDR3 sequence: CASTPDYYEQYF. The CDR3 DNA follows: TGTGCCAGCACTCCAGATTACTACGAGCAGTACTTC.